The rows below give T cell receptor beta chains drawn from one sample of a study of metastatic and nonmetastatic thyroid tumors. TCRdb re-analyzed the PCR reads using MiXCR. The sample contains about 53,000 clones, more than 20% of which appear only once. The sequenced material came from blood. The receptors here all came from a female donor with papillary thyroid cancer or a benign thyroid nodule (not recorded which). Some clones in this sample may be carry-over from other donors' samples. CDR3s include the opening cysteine and the closing phenylalanine or tryptophan. A D gene is named only where the DNA matches it firmly. Part of the rows lack a size; the others show once, few, many or a class for expanded clones.

J: TRBJ1-2
V: TRBV7-9
size: many
D: NA
CDR3: CASSALRLGYTF
DNA: TGTGCCAGCAGCGCCCTCAGGCTTGGCTACACCTTC

J: TRBJ2-7
V: TRBV5-1
size: many
D: TRBD2
CDR3: CASSPGIGLASYEQYF
DNA: TGCGCCAGCAGCCCCGGAATTGGACTAGCGTCCTACGAGCAGTACTTC

J: TRBJ1-1
V: TRBV28
size: NA
D: NA
CDR3: CASRGAVPLNTEAFF
DNA: TGTGCCAGCAGGGGGGCGGTTCCTCTTAACACTGAAGCTTTCTTT

J: TRBJ2-2
V: TRBV6-4
size: many
D: NA
CDR3: CASSDSTLASGELFF
DNA: TGTGCCAGCAGTGACTCGACACTAGCCAGCGGGGAGCTGTTTTTT

J: TRBJ2-7
V: TRBV11-2
size: many
D: TRBD1
CDR3: CASSSPGTGFQQYF
DNA: TGTGCCAGCAGCTCACCCGGGACAGGCTTCCAGCAGTACTTC

J: TRBJ2-7
V: TRBV6-2/TRBV6-3
size: NA
D: TRBD2
CDR3: CASTPRLAGDEQYF
DNA: TGTGCCAGCACCCCTCGACTAGCGGGGGACGAGCAGTACTTT

J: TRBJ1-2
V: TRBV3-1
size: many
D: NA
CDR3: CASSPTYRDGYTF
DNA: TGTGCCAGCAGTCCAACTTACAGGGACGGCTACACCTTC

J: TRBJ2-7
V: TRBV27
size: many
D: NA
CDR3: CASRAAGSYEQYF
DNA: TGTGCCAGCCGGGCGGCAGGTTCCTACGAGCAGTACTTC

J: TRBJ2-7
V: TRBV6-6
size: many
D: TRBD2
CDR3: CASSYGASGRITYEQYF
DNA: TGTGCCAGCAGTTACGGGGCTAGCGGGAGGATCACCTACGAGCAGTACTTC

J: TRBJ2-7
V: TRBV6-2/TRBV6-3
size: many
D: NA
CDR3: CASSSGGYEQYF
DNA: TGTGCCAGCAGCTCAGGGGGGTACGAGCAGTACTTC

J: TRBJ1-6
V: TRBV7-2
size: many
D: NA
CDR3: CASSSTANNSPLHF
DNA: TGTGCCAGCAGCTCGACAGCCAATAATTCACCCCTCCACTTT

J: TRBJ2-1
V: TRBV2
size: many
D: NA
CDR3: CASSEWGHYNEQFF
DNA: TGTGCCAGCAGTGAATGGGGACACTACAATGAGCAGTTCTTC

J: TRBJ2-7
V: TRBV2
size: many
D: NA
CDR3: CASSADSYEQYF
DNA: TGTGCCAGCAGTGCAGACTCCTACGAGCAGTACTTC

J: TRBJ2-7
V: TRBV2
size: many
D: NA
CDR3: CASSRALGQYF
DNA: TGTGCCAGCAGCAGGGCTCTTGGCCAGTACTTC

J: TRBJ2-5
V: TRBV7-9
size: NA
D: TRBD1
CDR3: CDSSLPRDREQQETQYF
DNA: TGTGACAGCAGCTTACCCCGGGACAGGGAACAGCAAGAGACCCAGTACTTC

J: TRBJ2-1
V: TRBV5-1
size: many
D: NA
CDR3: CASSLPLESNEQFF
DNA: TGCGCCAGCAGCTTGCCCCTCGAATCCAATGAGCAGTTCTTC

J: TRBJ2-6
V: TRBV2
size: few
D: NA
CDR3: CASSVGVRGANVLTF
DNA: TGTGCCAGCAGTGTTGGGGTGCGGGGGGCCAACGTCCTGACTTTC

J: TRBJ2-1
V: TRBV5-6
size: few
D: TRBD1
CDR3: CASSSTGAGEQFF
DNA: TGTGCCAGCAGCTCAACAGGGGCGGGCGAGCAGTTCTTC

J: TRBJ2-1
V: TRBV6-5
size: many
D: NA
CDR3: CASSYNPRDGSYNEQFF
DNA: TGTGCCAGCAGTTATAATCCCCGGGACGGCTCCTACAATGAGCAGTTCTTC

J: TRBJ2-2
V: TRBV5-1
size: many
D: TRBD1
CDR3: CASKQPDRGTGELFF
DNA: TGCGCCAGTAAGCAGCCGGACAGGGGGACCGGGGAGCTGTTTTTT

J: TRBJ2-1
V: TRBV5-4
size: many
D: TRBD2
CDR3: CASSLGVAGSSYNEQFF
DNA: TGTGCCAGCAGCTTGGGGGTAGCGGGAAGCTCCTACAATGAGCAGTTCTTC

J: TRBJ2-1
V: TRBV9
size: medium-sized
D: NA
CDR3: CASSVAEGLVGEQFF
DNA: TGTGCCAGCAGCGTTGCGGAGGGCCTAGTAGGTGAGCAGTTCTTC